Below are 5 T cell receptor beta chains sequenced from a single sample in a study of blood T cell repertoires in COVID-19 (dated by TCRdb to between 2020 and 2021). The library was produced with the immunoSEQ multiplex PCR assay. The immuneACCESS repertoire file appears here via TCRdb, limited to in-frame rearrangements. These files lack a portion of the clones; in checked studies, under half of the deficit traces to unresolved V genes, and the cause of the others is not known. The sample table holds nearly 110,000 clones, of which roughly 80% were seen once. Approximately 4% of the sample comes from the top ten. The sample taken for sequencing was peripheral blood. All receptors derive from a human donor in a cohort sampled during active COVID-19.

Only one count was recorded for this clone. The J gene is TRBJ2-3, the V gene TRBV27; 10 bases align to TRBD2. Germline V gene lookup returns CDR1 MNHEY and CDR2 SMNVEV (reference sequence). V shed 4 bases and J 0 bases; nucleotides not matched to a gene: 4. The length of the CDR3 is 16 residues. CDR3 sequence reads: CASSSNSGRSTDTQYF. As DNA, the CDR3 is TGTGCCAGCAGTTCAAATAGCGGGAGGAGCACAGATACGCAGTATTTT.

CDR3 nucleotide sequence: TGTGCCAGCACCCGGGGGGGCGCGGGGACCTTGAACACTGAAGCTTTCTTT. Translating gives CASTRGGAGTLNTEAFF. This chain uses TRBV11-2 with TRBJ1-1, with D maybe TRBD1 (6 bases). Germline values: CDR1 SGHAT, CDR2 FQNNGV. Trimming stripped 7 bases from V and 0 bases from J, with 21 bases between. CDR3 size: 17 residues. The variable domain in full, completed from reference TRBV11-2 and TRBJ1-1, reads EAGVAQSPRYKIIEKRQSVAFWCNPISGHATLYWYQQILGQGPKLLIQFQNNGVVDDSQLPKDRFSAERLKGVDSTLKIQPAKLEDSAVYLCASTRGGAGTLNTEAFFGQGTRLTVV.

The J gene is TRBJ2-7, the V gene TRBV30; D is perhaps TRBD2 (6 bases). Trimming took 3 bases from V and 2 from J, leaving 14 bases between them. Germline lookup yields CDR1 GTSNPN and CDR2 SVGIG (reference sequence). CDR3 length: 14 residues. CDR3 in DNA: TGTGCCTGGAGGGCGCAGACTAGTCCCTACGAGCAGTACTTC. Encoded protein: CAWRAQTSPYEQYF.

V is TRBV11-2 and J is TRBJ2-2; D is possibly TRBD2 (5 bases). Looked up from germline, CDR1 is SGHAT and CDR2 is FQNNGV. The ends were cut back, 7 bases at V and 6 bases at J, with 12 bases in the middle. The CDR3 consists of 13 residues. CDR3 in amino acids: CASIELVPGELFF. The CDR3 nucleotides are TGTGCCAGCATCGAACTAGTTCCCGGGGAGCTGTTTTTT.

The chain couples TRBV19 to TRBJ1-2; TRBD1 is a possible D gene (6 bases). V was shortened by 6 bases and J by 12 bases, with 14 bases between the two germline ends. This CDR3 has 11 amino acids. Germline CDR1 reads LNHDA; CDR2 reads SQIVND (reference sequence). The CDR3 protein is CASSTGRDNTF. For the CDR3, the DNA is TGTGCCAGTAGCACCGGACGGGACAACACCTTC. The complete variable domain, with remaining parts taken from reference TRBV19 and TRBJ1-2, reads DGGITQSPKYLFRKEGQNVTLSCEQNLNHDAMYWYRQDPGQGLRLIYYSQIVNDFQKGDIAEGYSVSREKKESFPLTVTSAQKNPTAFYLCASSTGRDNTFGSGTRLTVV.